This paragraph covers one TCR beta chain sequence. The specificity of this receptor is unknown. No per-base quality is available; no much larger clone lies one base away. Libraries were made using 5' RACE. TCRdb records Illumina HiSeq 2500 as the sequencer. A second PCR of roughly 7 to 12 cycles was run with a J-beta primer mix and a sample-barcoded 5' primer. Each TCR beta cDNA molecule received a unique molecular identifier from a template-switch 5' adaptor carrying 12 random nucleotides. Each sample yielded at least 2.5 million CDR3-containing paired-end reads. All of the RNA was converted into first-strand cDNA using the Mint cDNA synthesis kit, with a TRBC-specific oligonucleotide serving as the primer. All cDNA was treated with uracil-DNA glycosylase and then went through a first 18-cycle PCR with the universal primers M1SS and BC2_uni_R. The authors processed their data as follows. For normalization, 1 million high-quality reads were randomly selected from each sample, with every read carrying a distinct molecular identifier. Reads sharing molecular identifiers were discarded rather than binned into consensus sequences. CDR3 identification, clonotype clustering and error correction used MiTCR with a Q25 quality threshold and the strictest error-elimination algorithm. A nonparametric unseen species model with Euler transformation was used to estimate lower-bound total TCR beta diversity. TCRdb reanalyzed the raw reads on its own, using fastp at Q25 for trimming and MiXCR for clone calling, and kept in-frame beta chains. For every CDR3 protein sequence, its rows merge into one entry that carries the most common genes and DNA. These V and J calls rely on TCRdb rather than the paper's analysis. The sample table holds under 2,000,000 distinct CDR3 sequences, of which about 49% were seen once. Jointly, the top ten make up over 2% of the sample.

Donors were a few dozen systemically healthy Caucasian individuals from Russia aged 6 to 90 years. Each donor gave ten milliliters of peripheral blood, collected into EDTA-treated Vacutainer tubes. Ficoll-Paque density-gradient centrifugation was used to isolate PBMCs, with at least 6 million per sample. Trizol reagent was used to extract total RNA from PBMCs, with at least 5 micrograms per sample. For every donor, an aliquot of PBMCs went through flow cytometry to measure the percentages of naive CD45RAhigh/CD27high T cells. The source of the sample is a study of blood T cells in healthy people across ages (dated by TCRdb to between 2014 and 2017). Regarding the complete study: Template switching captured roughly one uniquely barcoded TCR beta cDNA molecule per two T cells in model experiments. Donors of different ages were randomly distributed across sequencing lanes to avoid experimental bias. The study analyzed two additional independent replicas of 1 million unique cDNA reads from the same blood draw for two donors, one aged 18 to 30 and one aged 80 or older. The donors were split into four age groups: young (average about 16 years), middle-aged (over 35), aged (around 67) and long-lived (about 82). Age-related changes in TCR beta repertoire diversity were measured in the study by deep sequencing normalized with unique cDNA molecular identifiers. General findings and caveats noted by the study authors: Observed TCR beta diversity per million T cells fell roughly linearly with age, and a significant reduction was already apparent by age approximately 40. Conclusive comparison of naive and antigen-experienced compartments was prevented by the profiling of bulk unsorted PBMCs. Because donor CMV infection status was unknown, age-related changes in expanded clonotypes were potentially confounded. Observed TCR beta diversity correlated strongly with the percentage of naive T cells measured by flow cytometry. Compared with the aged group, the long-lived group had more naive CD4+ T cells, fewer expanded clones and increased TCR diversity, suggesting age selection. Estimates of total diversity from one million sequenced T cells were regarded as lower bounds and underestimates.

Based on the germline V gene (reference sequence), the CDR1 and CDR2 sequences are DFQATT and SNEGSKA. The CDR3, cysteine through phenylalanine, is 15 amino acids long. The read is trimmed to its CDR3 DNA, 45 bases read in frame from base 1. Trimming removed 3 bases from V and 4 bases from J; the gene matches leave 11 bases unexplained. The TCR was taken from a middle-aged woman in good health. The sample was blood. In this chain, TRBV20-1 is recombined with TRBJ2-5, and 7 bases in between align with TRBD2. Here the CDR3 is given as CSASGRGYGRETQYF. DNA sequence: TGCAGTGCTAGTGGGAGGGGATACGGAAGAGAGACCCAGTACTTC.